These 16 T cell receptor beta chains were sequenced from one sample in a study of blood T cell repertoires in COVID-19. Repertoires were generated with immunoSEQ multiplex PCR, while TCRdb's copy carries only in-frame clones and drops some. The data hold about 170,000 clones, with 80% to 85% observed a single time. The sequencing input was peripheral blood. The receptors here all came from a human donor with acute or convalescent COVID-19. The donor label of this sample is uncertain.

This clone was recorded once. V usage is TRBV5-1 and J usage is TRBJ2-7, with 10 bases matching TRBD1. Losses at the gene ends were 4 bases for V and 3 bases for J; bases not matched to a gene: 7. The CDR3 length is 15 residues. Germline CDR1 and CDR2: SGHRS and YFSETQ. CDR3 amino acids: CASSRTGGAVYEQYF. As DNA, the CDR3 is TGCGCCAGCAGCCGGACAGGGGGTGCTGTCTACGAGCAGTACTTC.

Only one count was recorded for this clone. The chain is built from TRBV5-1 and TRBJ2-1; D not resolved. The CDR3 has 11 amino acids. Germline V gives CDR1 SGHRS, CDR2 YFSETQ. V was shortened by 2 bases and J by 7 bases, with 4 bases between the two germline ends. The CDR3 coding sequence is TGCGCCAGCAGCTTCAAAAATGAGCAGTTCTTC. This gives the protein CASSFKNEQFF.

The V and J genes are TRBV6-5 and TRBJ1-1; 7 nucleotides match TRBD1. Germline CDR1 and CDR2: MNHEY and SVGAGI. The CDR3 totals 14 residues. Trimming removed 9 bases from V and 0 bases from J; junction bases left unmatched: 7. CDR3 in amino acids: CASTGALMNTEAFF. DNA of the CDR3: TGTGCCAGTACAGGGGCTCTAATGAACACTGAAGCTTTCTTT.

This clone has more than one count but fewer than ten. This chain links TRBV4-1 with TRBJ2-1; 7 bases are shared with TRBD1. The germline V gene encodes CDR1 MGHRA and CDR2 YSYEKL. The CDR3 is made up of 17 amino acids. V shed 2 bases and J 8 bases; nucleotides not matched to a gene: 15. In nucleotides, the CDR3 is TGCGCCAGCAGCCAACGAACAGGGGACCTTGAAATTTATGAGCAGTTCTTC. Its protein product is CASSQRTGDLEIYEQFF.

CDR3 nucleotides: TGCGCCAGCAGCCAATCCTCGGACAGGTTCTACGAGCAGTACTTC. It specifies CASSQSSDRFYEQYF. The V gene is TRBV5-1, the J gene TRBJ2-7; 7 positions agree with TRBD1. This CDR3 contains 15 residues. J was trimmed by 3 bases and V by 4 bases; bases with no gene match: 10. Germline CDR1 reads SGHRS; CDR2 reads YFSETQ.

The V gene is TRBV19, the J gene TRBJ2-7, with TRBD2 matching over 8 bases. CDR3 length equals 16 residues. The V gene's germline CDR1 is LNHDA and CDR2 SQIVND (reference sequence). V trimming: 4 bases; J trimming: 7 bases; junction bases outside the gene matches: 15. CDR3 residues: CASSKVITGGAKEQYF. CDR3 sequence (DNA): TGTGCCAGTAGTAAGGTGATCACGGGGGGGGCGAAAGAGCAGTACTTC.

The chain links TRBV30 to TRBJ1-5, with 7 bases lining up with TRBD1. Germline CDR1 GTSNPN, CDR2 SVGIG (reference sequence). The CDR3 has 14 amino acids. The J segment lost 3 bases and the V segment lost 5 bases, leaving 7 bases of the junction unmatched. This CDR3 is CAWGEGQNNQPQHF. In DNA form, the CDR3 reads TGTGCCTGGGGGGAGGGACAGAACAATCAGCCCCAGCATTTT.

This clone was recorded a few times. The chain couples TRBV6-5 to TRBJ1-3; tentatively, D is TRBD1 (6 bases). Germline V CDR1 and CDR2: MNHEY, SVGAGI. The V end lost 8 bases, the J end lost 2 bases, and 13 bases lay between the germline ends. CDR3 length: 14 residues. Written as DNA, the CDR3 is TGTGCCAGCTCCACAGGGCGGGCTGGAAACACCATATATTTT. This translates into CASSTGRAGNTIYF.

The CDR3 DNA is TGTGCCACGAACTCCCAGGGGTATGAGCAGTTCTTC. This sequence encodes CATNSQGYEQFF. The chain links TRBV19 to TRBJ2-1; D may be TRBD1 (6 bases). CDR1 and CDR2 from the germline V gene are LNHDA and SQIVND (reference sequence). The V end was cut by 10 bases, the J end by 8 bases, with 15 bases between. The CDR3 has 12 amino acids.

The chain is built from TRBV3-1 (or the pseudogene TRBV3-2) and TRBJ2-7; 8 bases align to TRBD1. V trimming: 5 bases; J trimming: 2 bases; junction bases outside the gene matches: 2. Per germline, CDR1 LGHDT and CDR2 YNNKEL (reference sequence). The CDR3 runs 13 residues. In DNA form, the CDR3 reads TGTGCCAGCAGCAAGACAGGGGCCTACGAGCAGTACTTC. Translated, it gives CASSKTGAYEQYF.

On this clone itself: Other DNA sequences in this sample translate to the same CDR3. The chain recombines TRBV6-5 with TRBJ1-1, with D perhaps matching TRBD1 (5 bases). V dropped 7 bases and J dropped 1 base, with 13 bases sitting between them. CDR1 and CDR2 from the germline V gene are MNHEY and SVGAGI. The length of the CDR3 is 14 residues. CDR3 in amino acids: CASNPTGGNTEAFF. Written as DNA, the CDR3 is TGTGCCAGCAACCCCACGGGGGGGAACACTGAAGCTTTCTTT.

J is TRBJ1-1 and V is TRBV2; possibly TRBD1 for D (6 bases). V shed 7 bases and J shed 0 bases, with 15 bases lying between them. The CDR3 is 15 amino acids. Looked up from germline, CDR1 is SNHLY and CDR2 is FYNNEI. The CDR3 loop is CASKGVTIMNTEAFF. Written as DNA, the CDR3 is TGTGCCAGCAAGGGGGTCACGATCATGAACACTGAAGCTTTCTTT.

The CDR3 sequence is CASSQGSRLSGGSDTQYF. The CDR3 bases are TGTGCCAGCAGCCAAGGTTCCAGGCTCTCAGGGGGCTCAGATACGCAGTATTTT. The chain is built from TRBV14 and TRBJ2-3, with TRBD1 identical over 8 bases. The germline V gene encodes CDR1 SGHDN and CDR2 FVKESK. CDR3 length: 18 amino acids. Germline trimming cut 1 base from V and 4 bases from J; bases unmatched to any gene: 13.

V is TRBV30 and J is TRBJ2-3; 12 bases match TRBD1. CDR1 and CDR2 from the germline V gene are GTSNPN and SVGIG (reference sequence). After removal of 4 bases from V and 4 bases from J, the junction contained 21 bases not matched to a gene. The CDR3 sequence is 20 residues long. The DNA of the CDR3 is TGTGCCTGGAATTTTAGGGACAGGGGGCAGCGGGGTAGCCGGGCAGATACGCAGTATTTT. This gives the protein CAWNFRDRGQRGSRADTQYF.

The J gene is TRBJ1-1, the V gene TRBV12-3 or TRBV12-4; D not resolved. Trimming stripped 8 bases from V and 4 bases from J, with 8 bases between. The CDR3 contains 11 residues. The CDR3 loop reads CASLGGTEAFF. CDR3 nucleotides: TGTGCCAGCTTAGGAGGCACTGAAGCTTTCTTT.

J is TRBJ2-2 and V is TRBV5-1; D gene uncertain. Germline V lookup: CDR1 SGHRS, CDR2 YFSETQ. This CDR3 has 16 residues. Trimming pared 2 bases from V and 2 bases from J, leaving 13 bases between. The CDR3 reads CASSFSGGANTGELFF. The CDR3 DNA sequence: TGCGCCAGCAGCTTTTCCGGCGGAGCCAACACCGGGGAGCTGTTTTTT.